These 16 T cell receptor beta chains were sequenced from one sample in a study of CD8 T cells in Susac syndrome. An input of about 0.45 to 1 ug of RNA was subjected to reverse transcription using random hexamers. TCRdb called the immunoSEQ multiplex PCR reads again in MiXCR, with one record for every CDR3 protein. The table lists around 70,000 distinct CDR3 sequences, just under 95% of them singletons, with under 0.6% in the top ten. Sequencing used CD8+ T cells from PBMCs. Receptors originate from a human donor with multiple sclerosis.

The gene calls are TRBV9 and TRBJ2-2; TRBD1 or TRBD2 may be the D gene (6 bases each). The CDR3 extends over 12 amino acids. Germline values: CDR1 SGDLS, CDR2 YYNGEE. V gave up 8 bases and J gave up 4 bases, with 9 bases separating them. The CDR3 spells CASEGGTGELFF. CDR3 sequence (DNA): TGTGCCAGTGAGGGGGGCACCGGGGAGCTGTTTTTT.

The rearrangement joins TRBV13 to TRBJ2-5, with TRBD1 identical over 7 bases. The CDR3 is 14 residues long. The germline V gene has CDR1 PRHDT and CDR2 FYEKMQ (reference sequence). The V segment lost 6 bases and the J segment 2 bases; nucleotides outside the gene matches: 6. CDR3 bases: TGTGCCAGCAGTTCCGGGACAGAGCAAGAGACCCAGTACTTC. Translation gives CASSSGTEQETQYF.

The chain couples TRBV29-1 to TRBJ1-1; D unclear. The CDR3 runs to 14 residues. Germline assignment: CDR1 SQVTM and CDR2 ANQGSEA. V was cut by 0 bases and J by 4 bases, with 12 bases left in between. Here the CDR3 DNA reads TGCAGCGTTGAAGAACCGGGAGAGGGCACTGAAGCTTTCTTT. The encoded protein is CSVEEPGEGTEAFF. The whole variable domain, remainder taken from reference TRBV29-1 and TRBJ1-1, is SAVISQKPSRDICQRGTSLTIQCQVDSQVTMMFWYRQQPGQSLTLIATANQGSEATYESGFVIDKFPISRPNLTFSTLTVSNMSPEDSSIYLCSVEEPGEGTEAFFGQGTRLTVV.

The gene calls are TRBV27 and TRBJ1-2; 8 bases match TRBD1. J was trimmed by 7 bases and V by 5 bases; bases with no gene match: 6. This CDR3 spans 13 amino acids. Germline V CDR1 and CDR2: MNHEY, SMNVEV (reference sequence). CDR3 sequence: CASSPRQGSGYTF. CDR3 bases: TGTGCCAGCAGTCCCCGACAGGGGTCTGGCTACACCTTC.

The chain joins TRBV29-1 to TRBJ2-1; TRBD2 agrees at 11 bases. The CDR3 runs to 15 residues. J gave up 7 bases and V 1 base, and 6 bases lay outside the gene matches. CDR1 and CDR2 (germline): SQVTM, ANQGSEA. CDR3 DNA sequence: TGCAGCGTTGAAGGTCTAGCGGGGGGTTGGAATGAGCAGTTCTTC. Translated, it gives CSVEGLAGGWNEQFF.

A single count supports this clonotype. This chain joins TRBV7-2 and TRBJ2-3; TRBD1 matches at 7 bases. Germline CDR1 is SGHTA and CDR2 is FQGNSA. CDR3 length equals 18 residues. The junction had 18 bases not matched to a gene; V was cut back by 3 bases and J by 6 bases. The CDR3 region is CASSFPHETTGNTDTQYF. CDR3 nucleotides: TGTGCCAGCAGCTTCCCGCACGAAACGACAGGGAATACGGATACGCAGTATTTT.

The chain uses TRBV14 and TRBJ2-7; tentatively, D is TRBD1 (5 bases). CDR1 and CDR2 (germline): SGHDN, FVKESK. V was clipped by 1 base and J by 3 bases, with 13 bases between them. The CDR3 spans 15 residues. The CDR3 protein is CASSQVEGVGYEQYF. The DNA of the CDR3 is TGTGCCAGCAGCCAAGTGGAAGGGGTAGGCTACGAGCAGTACTTC.

V and J are TRBV28 and TRBJ2-7; a possible D gene is TRBD2 (5 bases). The length of the CDR3 is 15 residues. Trimming cost V 2 bases and J 2 bases, with 13 bases left between them. The germline V gene encodes CDR1 MDHEN and CDR2 SYDVKM. CDR3 residues: CASSLAAGLAYEQYF. The CDR3 bases are TGTGCCAGCAGTTTAGCGGCAGGACTTGCCTACGAGCAGTACTTC. Supplemented by reference TRBV28 and TRBJ2-7, the full variable domain reads DVKVTQSSRYLVKRTGEKVFLECVQDMDHENMFWYRQDPGLGLRLIYFSYDVKMKEKGDIPEGYSVSREKKERFSLILESASTNQTSMYLCASSLAAGLAYEQYFGPGTRLTVT.

The gene calls are TRBV29-1 and TRBJ2-6; D unresolved. The CDR3 consists of 16 residues. V was trimmed by 8 bases and J by 0 bases, leaving 17 bases between them. Germline loops: CDR1 SQVTM, CDR2 ANQGSEA. As DNA, the CDR3 is TGCAGCTGTAATGGGGTAGAGAGCTCTGGGGCCAACGTCCTGACTTTC. As protein: CSCNGVESSGANVLTF.

The rearrangement links TRBV28 to TRBJ1-2; no clear D. V lost 5 bases and J lost 4, with 14 bases in between. The CDR3 extends over 14 amino acids. Germline V gene sequence: CDR1 MDHEN, CDR2 SYDVKM. CDR3 region: CASSEPTHGYGYTF. In DNA form, the CDR3 reads TGTGCCAGCAGTGAGCCGACGCACGGCTATGGCTACACCTTC.

This chain uses TRBV20-1 with TRBJ1-2; D perhaps matches TRBD1 (6 bases). The germline V gene has CDR1 DFQATT and CDR2 SNEGSKA (reference sequence). The CDR3 consists of 17 residues. Trimming stripped 5 bases from V and 1 base from J, with 23 bases between. This CDR3 reads CSARPLQGPHLNYGYTF. The CDR3 DNA reads TGCAGTGCTCGACCCCTCCAGGGGCCGCACCTTAACTATGGCTACACCTTC.

The V gene is TRBV13, the J gene TRBJ2-1, with 14 bases matching TRBD2. This CDR3 comprises 15 residues. Germline V lookup: CDR1 PRHDT, CDR2 FYEKMQ (reference sequence). Germline trimming cut 6 bases from V and 12 bases from J; bases unmatched to any gene: 10. This chain's CDR3 is CASSETGTSGRGQFF. Written as DNA, the CDR3 is TGTGCCAGCAGTGAAACCGGGACTAGCGGGAGAGGGCAGTTCTTC.

This CDR3 is CASSLGRVEDPSLYGRYF. Written as DNA, the CDR3 is TGCGCCAGCAGCCTAGGTCGGGTGGAAGACCCTAGTCTGTACGGTCGGTATTTT. The J gene is TRBJ2-3, the V gene TRBV4-1; D is unclear. With 4 bases removed from V and 14 bases from J, the gap between germline ends came to 34 bases. Germline V gene lookup returns CDR1 MGHRA and CDR2 YSYEKL. The CDR3 sequence is 18 residues long.

The chain couples TRBV19 to TRBJ2-5; 8 positions match TRBD1. CDR1 is LNHDA and CDR2 is SQIVND in the germline V gene (reference sequence). V gave up 4 bases and J gave up 3 bases; unmatched junction bases: 7. The CDR3 loop spans 15 amino acids. The DNA of the CDR3 is TGTGCCAGTAGTACCCCCACGACAGGGGAAGAGACCCAGTACTTC. Its protein is CASSTPTTGEETQYF.

The rearrangement joins TRBV4-3 to TRBJ2-6; 9 bases agree with TRBD1. The CDR3 runs 15 residues. With V trimmed by 6 bases and J by 4 bases, 4 bases remained unmatched. CDR1 and CDR2 from the germline V gene are LGHNA and YSLEER. In DNA form, the CDR3 reads TGCGCCAGCAGTACCGGGACAGGGGGGGCCAACGTCCTGACTTTC. Its translation: CASSTGTGGANVLTF.

The chain couples TRBV13 to TRBJ2-5; D is possibly TRBD1 or TRBD2 (5 bases each). Germline assignment: CDR1 PRHDT and CDR2 FYEKMQ (reference sequence). The CDR3 spans 13 residues. V dropped 5 bases and J dropped 4 bases, with 11 bases sitting between them. Here the CDR3 reads CASSARGLETQYF. The CDR3 nucleotides are TGTGCCAGCAGCGCCCGGGGCCTAGAGACCCAGTACTTC.